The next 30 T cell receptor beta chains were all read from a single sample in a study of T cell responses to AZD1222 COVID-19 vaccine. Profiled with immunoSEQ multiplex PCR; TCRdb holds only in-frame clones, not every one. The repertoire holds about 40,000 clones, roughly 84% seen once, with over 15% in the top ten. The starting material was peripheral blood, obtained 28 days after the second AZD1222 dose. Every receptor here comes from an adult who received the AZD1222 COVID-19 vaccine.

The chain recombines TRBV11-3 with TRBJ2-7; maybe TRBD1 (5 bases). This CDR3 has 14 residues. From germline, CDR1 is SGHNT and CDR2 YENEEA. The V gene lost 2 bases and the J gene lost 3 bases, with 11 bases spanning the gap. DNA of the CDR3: TGTGCCAGCAGCTTACAGGACATAAACTACGAGCAGTACTTC. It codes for CASSLQDINYEQYF. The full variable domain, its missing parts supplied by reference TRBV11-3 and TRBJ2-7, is EAGVVQSPRYKIIEKKQPVAFWCNPISGHNTLYWYLQNLGQGPELLIRYENEEAVDDSQLPKDRFSAERLKGVDSTLKIQPAELGDSAVYLCASSLQDINYEQYFGPGTRLTVT.

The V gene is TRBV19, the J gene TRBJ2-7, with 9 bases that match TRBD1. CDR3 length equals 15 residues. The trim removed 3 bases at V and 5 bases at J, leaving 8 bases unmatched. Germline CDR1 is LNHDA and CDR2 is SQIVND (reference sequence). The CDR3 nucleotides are TGTGCCAGTAGTATCGGACAGGGGATAAGGGACGAGCAGTACTTC. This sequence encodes CASSIGQGIRDEQYF.

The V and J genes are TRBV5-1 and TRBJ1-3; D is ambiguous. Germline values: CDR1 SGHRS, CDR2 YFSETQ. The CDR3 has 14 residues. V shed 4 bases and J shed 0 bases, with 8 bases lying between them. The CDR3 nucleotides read TGCGCCAGCAGCCGTGACAACTCTGGAAACACCATATATTTT. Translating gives CASSRDNSGNTIYF.

CDR3 protein: CAISSTGTGGNTIYF. In nucleotides, the CDR3 is TGTGCCATCAGCTCCACCGGGACAGGAGGAAACACCATATATTTT. This chain links TRBV10-3 with TRBJ1-3; TRBD1 aligns across 8 bases. In germline, CDR1 is ENHRY, CDR2 SYGVKD. CDR3 length equals 15 residues. Germline trimming cut 6 bases from V and 4 bases from J; bases unmatched to any gene: 8.

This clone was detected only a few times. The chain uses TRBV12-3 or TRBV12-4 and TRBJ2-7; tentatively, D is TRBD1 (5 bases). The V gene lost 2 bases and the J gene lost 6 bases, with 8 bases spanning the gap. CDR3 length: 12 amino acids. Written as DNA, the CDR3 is TGTGCCAGCAGTTTATTTAGGGGCGAGCAGTACTTC. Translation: CASSLFRGEQYF.

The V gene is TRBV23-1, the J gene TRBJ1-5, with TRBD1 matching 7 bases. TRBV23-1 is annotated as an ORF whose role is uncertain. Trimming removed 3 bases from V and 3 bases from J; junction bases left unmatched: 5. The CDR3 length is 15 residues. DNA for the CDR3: TGCGCCAGCAGTCACCCCAGGGGGGACAATCAGCCCCAGCATTTT. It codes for CASSHPRGDNQPQHF.

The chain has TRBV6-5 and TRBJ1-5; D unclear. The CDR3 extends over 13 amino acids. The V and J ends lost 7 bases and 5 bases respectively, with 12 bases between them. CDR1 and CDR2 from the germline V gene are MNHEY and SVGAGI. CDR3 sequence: CASTQAPHQPQHF. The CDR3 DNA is TGTGCCAGCACGCAGGCTCCACATCAGCCCCAGCATTTT.

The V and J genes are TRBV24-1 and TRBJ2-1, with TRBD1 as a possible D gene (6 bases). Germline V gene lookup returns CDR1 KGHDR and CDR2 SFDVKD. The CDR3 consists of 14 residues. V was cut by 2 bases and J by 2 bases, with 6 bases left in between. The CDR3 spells CATSDYRAYNEQFF. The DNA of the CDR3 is TGTGCCACCAGTGATTACAGGGCCTACAATGAGCAGTTCTTC.

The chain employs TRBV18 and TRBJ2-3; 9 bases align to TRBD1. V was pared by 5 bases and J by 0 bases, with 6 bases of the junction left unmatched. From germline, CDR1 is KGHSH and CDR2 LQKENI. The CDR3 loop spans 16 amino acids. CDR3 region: CASSVGTGHSTDTQYF. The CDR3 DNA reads TGTGCCAGCTCAGTCGGGACAGGGCATAGCACAGATACGCAGTATTTT.

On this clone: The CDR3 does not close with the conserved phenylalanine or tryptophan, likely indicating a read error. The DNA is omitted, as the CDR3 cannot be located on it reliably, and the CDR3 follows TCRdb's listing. CDR3 in amino acids: CASRLAWGTRLL. This chain links TRBV12-2 with TRBJ2-7; TRBD1 was called by the table and not checked on the DNA. TRBV12-2 is labeled a pseudogene. The CDR3 has 12 residues if both end residues are counted.

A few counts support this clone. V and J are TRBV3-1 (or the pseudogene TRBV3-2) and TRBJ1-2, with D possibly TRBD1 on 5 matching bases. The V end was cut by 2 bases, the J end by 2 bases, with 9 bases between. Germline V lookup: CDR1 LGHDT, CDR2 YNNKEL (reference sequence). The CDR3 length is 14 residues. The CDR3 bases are TGTGCCAGCAGCCAACGACAGTCCAACTATGGCTACACCTTC. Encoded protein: CASSQRQSNYGYTF.

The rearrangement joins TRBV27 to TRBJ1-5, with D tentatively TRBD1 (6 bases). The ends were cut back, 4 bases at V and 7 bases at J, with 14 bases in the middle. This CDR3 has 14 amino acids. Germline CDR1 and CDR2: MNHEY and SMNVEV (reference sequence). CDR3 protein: CASSSTQGRQPQHF. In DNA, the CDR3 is TGTGCCAGCAGTTCAACCCAGGGGAGGCAGCCCCAGCATTTT.

CDR3 amino acids: CASSPSRVGEKLFF. The CDR3 nucleotides read TGTGCCAGCTCACCTTCAAGGGTAGGGGAAAAACTGTTTTTT. The V and J genes are TRBV18 and TRBJ1-4; no clear D gene. This CDR3 has 14 amino acids. Per germline, CDR1 KGHSH and CDR2 LQKENI. Trimming removed 3 bases at V and 8 bases at J, with 13 bases between.

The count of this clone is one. In DNA, the CDR3 is TGTGCCAGCAGCGACGCCTATTGGAACACTGAAGCTTTCTTT. Translating gives CASSDAYWNTEAFF. The chain couples TRBV7-9 to TRBJ1-1, with D unclear. V shed 5 bases and J shed 1 base, with 11 bases lying between them. The CDR3 is 14 residues long. Germline V gene lookup returns CDR1 SEHNR and CDR2 FQNEAQ (reference sequence).

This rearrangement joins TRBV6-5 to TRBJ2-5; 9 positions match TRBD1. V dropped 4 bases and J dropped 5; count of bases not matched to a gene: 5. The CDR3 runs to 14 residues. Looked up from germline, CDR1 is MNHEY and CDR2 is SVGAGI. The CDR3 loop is CASSFGQGRETQYF. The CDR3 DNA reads TGTGCCAGCAGTTTCGGACAGGGGAGGGAGACCCAGTACTTC.

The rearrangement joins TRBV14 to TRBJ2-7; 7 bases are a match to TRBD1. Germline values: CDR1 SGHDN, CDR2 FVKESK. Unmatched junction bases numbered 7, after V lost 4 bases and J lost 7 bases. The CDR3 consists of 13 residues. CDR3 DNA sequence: TGTGCCAGCAGCCGGGACAGCACGGGAGAGCAGTACTTC. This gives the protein CASSRDSTGEQYF.

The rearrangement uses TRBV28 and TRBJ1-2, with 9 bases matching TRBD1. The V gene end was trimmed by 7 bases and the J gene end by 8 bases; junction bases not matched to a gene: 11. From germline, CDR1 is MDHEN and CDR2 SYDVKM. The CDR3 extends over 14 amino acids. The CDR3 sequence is CASIGTGTLFGYTF. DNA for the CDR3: TGTGCCAGCATCGGGACAGGGACCTTATTCGGCTACACCTTC.

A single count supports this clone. In nucleotides, the CDR3 is TGTGCCAGCAGCTTAACAGGGGGTTCCCACGAGCAGTACTTC. Amino acid sequence: CASSLTGGSHEQYF. The rearrangement uses TRBV11-3 and TRBJ2-7; TRBD1 agrees at 8 bases. In germline, CDR1 is SGHNT, CDR2 YENEEA. The ends lost 2 bases at V and 5 bases at J; junction bases unmatched: 5. CDR3 length: 14 residues.

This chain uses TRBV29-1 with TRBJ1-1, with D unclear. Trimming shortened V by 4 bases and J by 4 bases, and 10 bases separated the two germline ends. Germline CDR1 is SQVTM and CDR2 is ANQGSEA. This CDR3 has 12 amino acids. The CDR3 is CSVVRVATEAFF. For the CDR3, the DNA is TGCAGCGTTGTAAGGGTGGCCACTGAAGCTTTCTTT.

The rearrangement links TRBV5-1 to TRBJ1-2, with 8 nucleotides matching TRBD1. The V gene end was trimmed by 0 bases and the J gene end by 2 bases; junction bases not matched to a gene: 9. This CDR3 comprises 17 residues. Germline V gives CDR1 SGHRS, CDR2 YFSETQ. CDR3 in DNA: TGCGCCAGCAGCTTGGTGGGCAGGGGGCGTCTGAACTATGGCTACACCTTC. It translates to CASSLVGRGRLNYGYTF.

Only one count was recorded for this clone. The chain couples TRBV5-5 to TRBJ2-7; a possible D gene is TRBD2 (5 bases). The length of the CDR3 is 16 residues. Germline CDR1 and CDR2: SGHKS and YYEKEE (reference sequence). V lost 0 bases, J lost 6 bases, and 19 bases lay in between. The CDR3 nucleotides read TGTGCCAGCAGCTTGGGGGCGGGCAGGCCGAAGGGCGAGCAGTACTTC. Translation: CASSLGAGRPKGEQYF.

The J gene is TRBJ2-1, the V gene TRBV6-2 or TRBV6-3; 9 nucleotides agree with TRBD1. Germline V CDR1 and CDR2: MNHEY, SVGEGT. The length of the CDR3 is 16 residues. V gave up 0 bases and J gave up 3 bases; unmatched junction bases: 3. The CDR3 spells CASSYSGTGIYNEQFF. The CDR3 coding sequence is TGTGCCAGCAGTTACTCGGGGACAGGGATCTACAATGAGCAGTTCTTC.

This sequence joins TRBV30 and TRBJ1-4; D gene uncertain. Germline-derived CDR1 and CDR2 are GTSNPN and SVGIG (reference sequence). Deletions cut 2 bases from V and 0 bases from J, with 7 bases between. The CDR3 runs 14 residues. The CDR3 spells CAWSTLATNEKLFF. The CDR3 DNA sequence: TGTGCCTGGAGTACCTTGGCAACTAATGAAAAACTGTTTTTT. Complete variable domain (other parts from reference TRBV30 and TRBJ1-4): SQTIHQWPATLVQPVGSPLSLECTVEGTSNPNLYWYRQAAGRGLQLLFYSVGIGQISSEVPQNLSASRPQDRQFILSSKKLLLSDSGFYLCAWSTLATNEKLFFGSGTQLSVL.

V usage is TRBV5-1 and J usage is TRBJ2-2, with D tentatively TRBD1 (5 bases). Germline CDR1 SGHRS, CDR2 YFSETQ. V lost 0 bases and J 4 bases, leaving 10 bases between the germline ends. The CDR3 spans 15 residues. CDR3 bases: TGCGCCAGCAGCTTGGTTCAGGGTGCCACCGGGGAGCTGTTTTTT. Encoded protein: CASSLVQGATGELFF.

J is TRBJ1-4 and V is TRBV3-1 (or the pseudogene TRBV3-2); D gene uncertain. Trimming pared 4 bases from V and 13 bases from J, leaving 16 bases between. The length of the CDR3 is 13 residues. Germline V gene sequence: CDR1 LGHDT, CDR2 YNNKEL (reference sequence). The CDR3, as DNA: TGTGCCAGCAGCCGGACCGGGTCAGGTCGACTGTTTTTT. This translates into CASSRTGSGRLFF.

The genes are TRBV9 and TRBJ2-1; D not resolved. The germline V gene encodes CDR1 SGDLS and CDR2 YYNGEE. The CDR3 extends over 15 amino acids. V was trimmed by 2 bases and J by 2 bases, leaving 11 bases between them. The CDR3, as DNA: TGTGCCAGCAGCGTCAGCCCTACAACCTACAATGAGCAGTTCTTC. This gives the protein CASSVSPTTYNEQFF.

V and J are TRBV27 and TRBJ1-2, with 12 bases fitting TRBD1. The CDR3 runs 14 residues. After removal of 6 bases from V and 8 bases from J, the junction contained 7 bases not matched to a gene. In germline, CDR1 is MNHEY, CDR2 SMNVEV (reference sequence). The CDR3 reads CASSRGQGARGYTF. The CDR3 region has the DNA TGTGCCAGCAGCAGGGGACAGGGGGCGCGGGGCTACACCTTC.

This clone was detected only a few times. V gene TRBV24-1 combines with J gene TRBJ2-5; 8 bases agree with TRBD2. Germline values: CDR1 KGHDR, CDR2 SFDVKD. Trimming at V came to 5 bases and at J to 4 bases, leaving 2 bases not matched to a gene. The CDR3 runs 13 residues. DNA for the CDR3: TGTGCCACCAGTGTAAGCGGGGGAGAGACCCAGTACTTC. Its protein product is CATSVSGGETQYF.

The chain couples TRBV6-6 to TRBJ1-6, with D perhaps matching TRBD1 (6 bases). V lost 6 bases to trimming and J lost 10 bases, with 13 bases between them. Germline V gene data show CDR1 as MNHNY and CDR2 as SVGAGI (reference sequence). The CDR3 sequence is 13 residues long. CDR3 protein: CASRNREGSPLHF. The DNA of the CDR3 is TGTGCCAGCAGAAACAGGGAGGGGTCACCCCTCCACTTT.

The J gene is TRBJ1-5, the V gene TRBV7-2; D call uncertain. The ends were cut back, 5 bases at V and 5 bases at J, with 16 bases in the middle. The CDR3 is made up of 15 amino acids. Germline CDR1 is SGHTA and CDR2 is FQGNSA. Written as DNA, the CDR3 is TGTGCCAGCAGCCCCACCGGGCCCCGGCATCAGCCCCAGCATTTT. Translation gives CASSPTGPRHQPQHF.